The 15 T cell receptor beta chains in this list originate from one sample, sequenced in a study of cytomegalovirus exposure and HLA in healthy donors. The PCR had 60 Vbeta and 13 Jbeta primers. The table came from immunoSEQ multiplex PCR; TCRdb's copy has only in-frame clones and leaves some out. This table has 110,000 to 150,000 clones, roughly 85% appearing once. The specimen was PBMCs. The receptors originated from a young woman in good health and CMV-seronegative.

This chain connects TRBV7-9 to TRBJ2-7, with D perhaps TRBD2 (6 bases). Between the trimmed V and J ends, which lost 6 bases and 2 bases, there was a span of 23 bases. CDR1 is SEHNR, CDR2 FQNEAQ, per germline (reference sequence). This CDR3 spans 17 amino acids. The CDR3 nucleotides read TGTGCCAGCAGTCGAACTAGCCGGGCTAGCAATCCCTACGAGCAGTACTTC. This translates into CASSRTSRASNPYEQYF. Based on the CDR3 plus reference TRBV7-9 and TRBJ2-7, the full variable domain is DTGVSQNPRHKITKRGQNVTFRCDPISEHNRLYWYRQTLGQGPEFLTYFQNEAQLEKSRLLSDRFSAERPKGSFSTLEIQRTEQGDSAMYLCASSRTSRASNPYEQYFGPGTRLTVT.

This clone has a handful of counts. The V call is TRBV5-1, the J call TRBJ2-7; D possibly corresponds to TRBD1 (5 bases). Trimming removed 1 base at V and 2 bases at J, with 13 bases between. From germline, CDR1 is SGHRS and CDR2 YFSETQ. The CDR3 is made up of 15 amino acids. The CDR3 here is CASSLSHRLTYEQYF. The CDR3, as DNA: TGCGCCAGCAGCTTGTCTCACAGGCTGACCTACGAGCAGTACTTC.

This clone was detected a few times. The chain uses TRBV7-2 and TRBJ1-1; D is possibly TRBD1 (5 bases). The CDR3 runs to 14 residues. CDR1 and CDR2 (germline): SGHTA, FQGNSA. The V end was cut by 2 bases, the J end by 0 bases, with 7 bases between. The CDR3 spells CASSLTTVNTEAFF. The CDR3 DNA reads as TGTGCCAGCAGCTTAACGACAGTGAACACTGAAGCTTTCTTT. The entire variable domain, with the rest obtained from reference TRBV7-2 and TRBJ1-1, is as follows: GAGVSQSPSNKVTEKGKDVELRCDPISGHTALYWYRQSLGQGLEFLIYFQGNSAPDKSGLPSDRFSAERTGGSVSTLTIQRTQQEDSAVYLCASSLTTVNTEAFFGQGTRLTVV.

This clone was picked up one time. The rearrangement uses TRBV5-1 and TRBJ1-4; unclear D gene. The CDR3 sequence is 17 residues long. V gave up 0 bases and J gave up 0 bases, with 12 bases separating them. Germline CDR1 reads SGHRS; CDR2 reads YFSETQ. The chain's CDR3 is CASSLAHLSTTNEKLFF. CDR3 nucleotides: TGCGCCAGCAGCTTGGCACATTTATCAACAACTAATGAAAAACTGTTTTTT.

The chain is built from TRBV6-1 and TRBJ1-2; no firm D call. The CDR3 loop spans 12 amino acids. V was shortened by 2 bases and J by 4 bases, with 5 bases between the two germline ends. Germline V gene data show CDR1 as MNHNS and CDR2 as SASEGT. Here the CDR3 reads CASSETVYGYTF. The DNA for the CDR3 is TGTGCCAGCAGTGAAACGGTCTATGGCTACACCTTC.

The V and J genes are TRBV2 and TRBJ2-5; D may be TRBD1 (6 bases). The germline V gene encodes CDR1 SNHLY and CDR2 FYNNEI. V dropped 2 bases and J dropped 4 bases, with 11 bases sitting between them. The CDR3 is 14 residues long. The CDR3, as DNA: TGTGCCAGCAGTGAAAACAGGGCGGGAGAGACCCAGTACTTC. Translated, it gives CASSENRAGETQYF.

This clone was recorded once. The V call is TRBV6-1, the J call TRBJ2-7, with D tentatively TRBD1 (6 bases). The germline V gene encodes CDR1 MNHNS and CDR2 SASEGT. The V and J ends lost 4 bases and 0 bases respectively, with 10 bases between them. The CDR3 runs to 14 residues. CDR3 sequence reads: CASSARTDSYEQYF. Here the CDR3 DNA reads TGTGCCAGCAGTGCTCGGACAGACTCCTACGAGCAGTACTTC.

This chain joins TRBV15 and TRBJ2-1; TRBD2 aligns across 15 bases. The CDR3 has 16 amino acids. Germline V CDR1 and CDR2: LNHNV, YYDKDF (reference sequence). Trimming took 1 base from V and 8 from J; bases not matched to a gene: 3. DNA for the CDR3: TGTGCCACCAGCAGAGGGACTAGCGGGGGGGCCCATGAGCAGTTCTTC. It translates to CATSRGTSGGAHEQFF.

This chain uses TRBV10-3 with TRBJ1-6; TRBD1 is a possible D gene (5 bases). Between the trimmed V and J ends, which lost 0 bases and 6 bases, there was a span of 9 bases. The CDR3 sequence is 15 residues long. Germline V CDR1 and CDR2: ENHRY, SYGVKD. The CDR3 DNA sequence: TGTGCCATCAGTGAGTCCGGGGGTCCTAATTCACCCCTCCACTTT. It specifies CAISESGGPNSPLHF.

The chain uses TRBV5-1 and TRBJ1-1, with D perhaps TRBD1 (5 bases). The V gene's germline CDR1 is SGHRS and CDR2 YFSETQ. The CDR3 is 15 residues long. Trimming shortened V by 3 bases and J by 1 base, and 13 bases separated the two germline ends. The CDR3 bases are TGCGCCAGCAGCTGGAGCCCAGGGCCGAACACTGAAGCTTTCTTT. Residues: CASSWSPGPNTEAFF.

The chain carries TRBV6-1 and TRBJ2-1; TRBD2 aligns across 10 bases. Losses at the gene ends were 4 bases for V and 7 bases for J; bases not matched to a gene: 7. The CDR3 is 15 amino acids. The germline CDR1 and CDR2 sequences are MNHNS and SASEGT. CDR3 residues: CASSGRLAGVNEQFF. The CDR3 DNA reads as TGTGCCAGCAGTGGGAGGCTAGCGGGGGTGAATGAGCAGTTCTTC.

The J gene is TRBJ2-1, the V gene TRBV11-3, with TRBD1 matching 9 bases. Trimming took 3 bases from V and 8 from J; bases not matched to a gene: 2. This CDR3 contains 13 residues. CDR1 and CDR2 from the germline V gene are SGHNT and YENEEA. The CDR3 DNA sequence: TGTGCCAGCAGCTTGGGACAGGGTCATGAGCAGTTCTTC. Residues: CASSLGQGHEQFF.

J is TRBJ2-2 and V is TRBV27, with 10 positions matching TRBD2. This CDR3 has 15 amino acids. After removal of 3 bases from V and 7 bases from J, the junction contained 5 bases not matched to a gene. The germline gives CDR1 MNHEY, CDR2 SMNVEV (reference sequence). The CDR3 sequence: CASSFLAGGVGELFF. CDR3 DNA sequence: TGTGCCAGCAGTTTCTTAGCGGGGGGAGTCGGGGAGCTGTTTTTT.

The chain combines TRBV5-1 with TRBJ1-2, with 7 bases matching TRBD1. The CDR3 loop spans 15 amino acids. Trimming removed 4 bases from V and 6 bases from J; junction bases left unmatched: 12. The germline V gene encodes CDR1 SGHRS and CDR2 YFSETQ. The CDR3, as DNA: TGCGCCAGCAGCCCCGTCATGACAGGGTTGAATGGCTACACCTTC. The encoded protein is CASSPVMTGLNGYTF.

The V and J genes are TRBV5-1 and TRBJ2-7, with 7 positions matching TRBD2. The CDR3 has 16 residues. Germline CDR1 SGHRS, CDR2 YFSETQ. The V segment lost 0 bases and the J segment 5 bases; nucleotides outside the gene matches: 11. In nucleotides, the CDR3 is TGCGCCAGCAGCTTGGGTGCAGCGGGGAAAGGGGACGAGCAGTACTTC. Its protein product is CASSLGAAGKGDEQYF.